The clone carrying this T cell receptor beta chain was detected ten times or more. After removal of 6 bases from V and 5 bases from J, the junction contained 12 bases not matched to a gene. The CDR3 length is 15 residues. The germline V gene has CDR1 MNHEY and CDR2 SVGEGT. This entry comes from a study of neurological immune-mediated disorders. The cDNA was generated through 5'RACE incorporating 10-nucleotide random UMIs. MiXCR, run by TCRdb on the 5' RACE reads, gives a single entry per CDR3 protein. The repertoire holds tens of thousands of distinct CDR3 sequences, with under 6.5% as singletons. It was blood bank volunteers in Maryland, USA who made up the healthy controls. Use was made of some 1 million CD4+ or CD8+ T cells in sorted libraries.

This sequence was found in a woman aged 45-65 years in good health. This chain joins TRBV6-2 or TRBV6-3 and TRBJ1-1; TRBD1 agrees at 7 bases. Sequenced: CD4+ T cells from blood. DNA of the CDR3: TGTGCCAGCAGCCTAGAACAGGGGATTGGGACTGAAGCTTTCTTT. Protein product: CASSLEQGIGTEAFF.